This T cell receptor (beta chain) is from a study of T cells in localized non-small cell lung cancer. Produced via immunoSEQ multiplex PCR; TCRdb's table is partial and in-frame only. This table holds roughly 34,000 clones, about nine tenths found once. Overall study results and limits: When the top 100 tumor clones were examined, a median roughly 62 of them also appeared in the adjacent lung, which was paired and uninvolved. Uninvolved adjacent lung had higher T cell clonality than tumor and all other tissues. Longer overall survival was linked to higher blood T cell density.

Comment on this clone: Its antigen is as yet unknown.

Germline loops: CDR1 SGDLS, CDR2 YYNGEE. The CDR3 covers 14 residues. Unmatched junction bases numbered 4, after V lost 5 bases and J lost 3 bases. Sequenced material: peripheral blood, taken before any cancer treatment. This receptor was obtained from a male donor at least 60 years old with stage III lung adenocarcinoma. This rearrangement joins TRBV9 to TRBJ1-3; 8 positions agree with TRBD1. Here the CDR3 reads CASSGTGGGNTIYF. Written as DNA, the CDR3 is TGTGCCAGCAGTGGAACAGGGGGTGGAAACACCATATATTTT.